One and the same sample provided the 14 T cell receptor beta chains below, sequenced in a study of cytomegalovirus exposure and HLA in healthy donors (TCRdb year 2017). The protocol used for the library was the immunoSEQ multiplex PCR assay. The multiplex PCR relied on a mix of 60 forward primers for TCR Vbeta segments and 13 reverse primers for TCR Jbeta segments. TCRdb holds this immuneACCESS table with in-frame rearrangements only. Some clones are missing; in checked studies, unresolved V genes explain under half, and the rest has no known cause. This sample comprises 120,000 to 150,000 clones, about three fifths of them detected only once. About 1.8% of the sample comes from the top ten. Sequencing used PBMCs. Receptors originate from a male donor in good health and CMV-seronegative.

The chain uses TRBV27 and TRBJ2-7; 10 nucleotides align to TRBD1. The CDR3 loop spans 14 amino acids. After removal of 4 bases from V and 3 bases from J, the junction contained 3 bases not matched to a gene. Germline loops: CDR1 MNHEY, CDR2 SMNVEV (reference sequence). CDR3 in amino acids: CASSSDRGFYEQYF. Here the CDR3 DNA reads TGTGCCAGCAGTTCGGACAGGGGGTTCTACGAGCAGTACTTC.

Regarding this clone: This clone may be a read error of a much larger clone one base away. V is TRBV6-1 and J is TRBJ2-3; 12 bases match TRBD2. V lost 5 bases to trimming and J lost 4 bases; unmatched junction nucleotides: 1. The CDR3 covers 14 residues. Germline CDR1 MNHNS, CDR2 SASEGT. The CDR3 protein is CASSSSGGADTQYF. CDR3 nucleotides: TGTGCCAGCAGTTCTAGCGGGGGGGCAGATACGCAGTATTTT.

This clone came up a few times. This chain uses TRBV19 with TRBJ1-1; tentative D call: TRBD1 (6 bases). This CDR3 is built from 13 residues. Trimming pared 7 bases from V and 1 base from J, leaving 10 bases between. Per the germline V gene, CDR1 is LNHDA and CDR2 is SQIVND (reference sequence). Here the CDR3 reads CASNVGQNTEAFF. Here the CDR3 DNA reads TGTGCCAGTAACGTGGGACAGAACACTGAAGCTTTCTTT. The full variable domain, in which reference TRBV19 and TRBJ1-1 provide the parts outside the CDR3, is DGGITQSPKYLFRKEGQNVTLSCEQNLNHDAMYWYRQDPGQGLRLIYYSQIVNDFQKGDIAEGYSVSREKKESFPLTVTSAQKNPTAFYLCASNVGQNTEAFFGQGTRLTVV.

This chain connects TRBV7-2 to TRBJ2-3, with 7 nucleotides matching TRBD2. The CDR3 length is 14 residues. J lost 6 bases, V lost 1 base, and 4 bases had no gene match. The germline CDR1 and CDR2 sequences are SGHTA and FQGNSA. CDR3 sequence reads: CASSLVGGGDTQYF. The CDR3 DNA follows: TGTGCCAGCAGCTTAGTGGGGGGAGGGGATACGCAGTATTTT.

V usage is TRBV5-1 and J usage is TRBJ1-1; D gene unclear. Germline V gene sequence: CDR1 SGHRS, CDR2 YFSETQ. The V end was cut by 4 bases, the J end by 1 base, with 8 bases between. The CDR3 is made up of 13 amino acids. The CDR3 region is CASSVTGNTEAFF. The CDR3 bases are TGCGCCAGCAGCGTTACGGGGAACACTGAAGCTTTCTTT.

The chain has TRBV20-1 and TRBJ1-1, with D unclear. Trimming left V 6 bases short and J 1 base short, with 6 bases between. The germline V gene has CDR1 DFQATT and CDR2 SNEGSKA (reference sequence). CDR3 size: 11 residues. CDR3 amino acids: CSAPQNTEAFF. CDR3 bases: TGCAGTGCGCCACAGAACACTGAAGCTTTCTTT.

The chain uses TRBV18 and TRBJ1-6; 7 bases match TRBD1. The CDR3 sequence is 15 residues long. Germline-derived CDR1 and CDR2 are KGHSH and LQKENI. Trimming cost V 1 base and J 16 bases; bases outside gene matches: 13. The CDR3 sequence: CASSPQWDSSAELHF. The CDR3 DNA follows: TGTGCCAGCTCACCACAATGGGACAGCAGTGCAGAACTCCACTTT. Drawing the rest from reference TRBV18 and TRBJ1-6, the complete variable domain is NAGVMQNPRHLVRRRGQEARLRCSPMKGHSHVYWYRQLPEEGLKFMVYLQKENIIDESGMPKERFSAEFPKEGPSILRIQQVVRGDSAAYFCASSPQWDSSAELHFGNGTRLTVT.

V and J are TRBV7-3 and TRBJ2-1; D remains unclear. V was trimmed by 4 bases and J by 5 bases, leaving 12 bases between them. The CDR3 consists of 14 residues. Germline loops: CDR1 SGHTA, CDR2 FQGTGA. In nucleotides, the CDR3 is TGTGCCAGCAGCTCCCACGGCGGAGACAATGAGCAGTTCTTC. It specifies CASSSHGGDNEQFF.

In its sample, this clone was seen a few times. The rearrangement uses TRBV28 and TRBJ1-2, with 7 bases lining up with TRBD1. The CDR3 is 14 amino acids. V was pared by 6 bases and J by 5 bases, with 9 bases of the junction left unmatched. Germline CDR1 and CDR2: MDHEN and SYDVKM. The CDR3 loop is CASRKAGGSYGYTF. DNA for the CDR3: TGTGCCAGCAGAAAGGCAGGGGGTAGTTATGGCTACACCTTC.

For this clone: The identical CDR3 is also encoded by other nucleotide sequences in the sample. The chain uses TRBV28 and TRBJ2-3, with 11 positions matching TRBD2. The length of the CDR3 is 15 residues. The junction had 3 bases not matched to a gene; V was cut back by 5 bases and J by 2 bases. From germline, CDR1 is MDHEN and CDR2 SYDVKM. Here the CDR3 DNA reads TGTGCCAGCAGTATTAGCGGGGGGGCCACAGATACGCAGTATTTT. It is translated as CASSISGGATDTQYF.

This clone has just a few counts. The chain couples TRBV5-6 to TRBJ1-2; D is undetermined. The CDR3 is 13 residues long. Germline V gene data show CDR1 as SGHDT and CDR2 as YYEEEE. V was shortened by 7 bases and J by 5 bases, with 15 bases between the two germline ends. Here the CDR3 reads CASLRAGIYGYTF. The CDR3, as DNA: TGTGCCAGCCTGAGGGCTGGGATTTATGGCTACACCTTC.

This chain's CDR3 is CASTTGSTDTQYF. CDR3 DNA sequence: TGTGCCAGTACCACAGGTTCGACAGATACGCAGTATTTT. The V call is TRBV5-8, the J call TRBJ2-3; D possibly corresponds to TRBD1 (5 bases). Germline V lookup: CDR1 SGHTS, CDR2 YDEGEE. Trimming took 8 bases from V and 3 from J, leaving 13 bases between them. The CDR3 extends over 13 amino acids.

V usage is TRBV27 and J usage is TRBJ1-2; D is uncertain. The CDR3 is made up of 14 amino acids. Trimming took off 6 bases at V and 0 bases at J, with 11 bases between the two ends. CDR1 is MNHEY and CDR2 is SMNVEV in the germline V gene (reference sequence). CDR3 residues: CASSSRPANYGYTF. CDR3 in DNA: TGTGCCAGCAGCTCGCGCCCGGCTAACTATGGCTACACCTTC.

This chain joins TRBV6-1 and TRBJ2-7; D is unresolved. V was pared by 3 bases and J by 0 bases, with 18 bases between. This CDR3 has 17 residues. The germline gives CDR1 MNHNS, CDR2 SASEGT. The CDR3, as DNA: TGTGCCAGCAGTGAGATGGCGGCAACTTCTTACTCCTACGAGCAGTACTTC. Translating it yields CASSEMAATSYSYEQYF.